These T cell receptor beta chains were read from a single sample in a study of cytomegalovirus exposure and HLA in healthy donors. This table comes from immunoSEQ multiplex PCR, and its TCRdb copy is limited to in-frame clones, with some not included. The data contain 150,000 to 200,000 clones, over 75% of them singletons. Sequenced: PBMCs. These receptors came from a woman younger than 45 in good health and CMV-seronegative. Both conserved end residues are part of each CDR3. The order of the fields is clone size, D gene, V gene, J gene, CDR3 protein, CDR3 DNA. A D gene is named only where the DNA matches it firmly. The size entry is marked missing in some rows and otherwise reads once, few, many or a size class.

>-|-|TRBV6-4|TRBJ2-1
CASKADYSYNEQFF
TGTGCCAGCAAAGCGGACTACTCCTACAATGAGCAGTTCTTC
>-|-|TRBV11-2|TRBJ2-1
CASRILSGSSYNEQFF
TGTGCCAGCAGGATTCTCAGCGGCAGCTCCTACAATGAGCAGTTCTTC
>-|TRBD1|TRBV4-3|TRBJ1-2
CASSQDAGTGGIGYTF
TGCGCCAGCAGCCAAGACGCCGGGACAGGGGGAATTGGCTACACCTTC
>few|TRBD1|TRBV5-1|TRBJ1-2
CASRPGTGEGYTF
TGCGCCAGCAGACCCGGGACAGGGGAAGGCTACACCTTC
>few|TRBD2|TRBV7-2|TRBJ2-2
CASSVRLAGGNTGELFF
TGTGCCAGCAGCGTCCGACTAGCGGGAGGAAACACCGGGGAGCTGTTTTTT
>-|-|TRBV28|TRBJ2-7
CASSPDSTGPYEQYF
TGTGCCAGCAGCCCAGACTCGACAGGTCCCTACGAGCAGTACTTC
>-|TRBD2|TRBV19|TRBJ2-3
CASSIGSGADTQYF
TGTGCCAGTAGTATCGGGAGCGGGGCAGATACGCAGTATTTT
>few|TRBD1|TRBV7-7|TRBJ2-1
CASSLGTGDEQFF
TGTGCCAGCAGCTTAGGGACAGGGGATGAGCAGTTCTTC
>-|-|TRBV5-1|TRBJ2-3
CASSLGVRSTDTQYF
TGCGCCAGCAGCTTGGGGGTCAGGAGCACAGATACGCAGTATTTT
>-|-|TRBV29-1|TRBJ1-1
CSVEGGRGTYPGMNTEAFF
TGCAGCGTTGAAGGTGGTCGGGGGACCTACCCTGGGATGAACACTGAAGCTTTCTTT
>-|TRBD2|TRBV4-2|TRBJ2-7
CASSQDELTSGNYEQYF
TGTGCCAGCAGCCAAGATGAGTTAACTAGCGGGAACTATGAGCAGTACTTC
>-|TRBD1|TRBV6-1|TRBJ1-5
CASSEGRGRGIPQHF
TGTGCCAGCAGCGAGGGAAGGGGGCGCGGGATCCCCCAGCATTTT
>-|-|TRBV2|TRBJ1-5
CASSESVGGQPQHF
TGTGCCAGCAGTGAAAGTGTGGGGGGGCAGCCCCAGCATTTT
>-|TRBD1|TRBV7-7|TRBJ2-1
CASSSGQGGIDEQFF
TGTGCTAGCAGCTCGGGACAGGGGGGAATTGATGAGCAGTTCTTC
>-|TRBD1|TRBV5-4|TRBJ2-4
CASSSGQGNIQYF
TGTGCCAGCAGCTCGGGACAGGGAAACATTCAGTACTTC
>-|-|TRBV19|TRBJ1-4
CASSIAVSEKLFF
TGTGCCAGTAGTATCGCAGTGTCTGAAAAACTGTTTTTT
>-|TRBD1|TRBV5-4|TRBJ1-1
CASSQGACWTEAFF
TGTGCCAGCAGCCAGGGGGCGTGTTGGACTGAAGCTTTCTTT
>-|-|TRBV11-2|TRBJ2-7
CASSGLTDEQYF
TGTGCCAGCAGTGGTCTGACAGACGAGCAGTACTTC
>-|TRBD2|TRBV29-1|TRBJ2-7
CSVLADLTYEQYF
TGCAGCGTTCTAGCGGATTTAACCTACGAGCAGTACTTC
>-|-|TRBV15|TRBJ1-2
CATSREPGQLYGYTF
TGTGCCACCAGCAGGGAGCCCGGACAGTTATATGGCTACACCTTC
>-|-|TRBV6-5|TRBJ1-1
CASSYEKHTEAFF
TGTGCCAGCAGTTACGAGAAACACACTGAAGCTTTCTTT
>few|-|TRBV6-1|TRBJ1-1
CASDRLNTEAFF
TGTGCCAGCGACAGGCTGAACACTGAAGCTTTCTTT
>-|-|TRBV7-9|TRBJ1-2
CASSSGQYYGYTF
TGTGCCAGCAGCTCCGGACAGTACTATGGCTACACCTTC
>-|TRBD2|TRBV29-1|TRBJ2-7
CSVETGGTYEQYF
TGCAGCGTTGAAACGGGAGGCACCTACGAGCAGTACTTC
>few|TRBD1|TRBV19|TRBJ1-2
CASSGDRNYGYTF
TGTGCCAGTAGCGGGGACAGAAACTATGGCTACACCTTC
>-|-|TRBV29-1|TRBJ2-3
CSVYIARDTQYF
TGCAGCGTTTATATTGCGCGGGATACGCAGTATTTT
>-|-|TRBV5-4|TRBJ2-1
CASSLQGTRINEQFF
TGTGCCAGCAGCTTACAAGGGACAAGAATAAATGAGCAGTTCTTC
>-|-|TRBV4-3|TRBJ2-7
CASSQVSRGEQYF
TGCGCCAGCAGCCAAGTCAGCAGGGGCGAGCAGTACTTC
>-|TRBD2|TRBV7-9|TRBJ2-1
CASSLVGGGYNEQFF
TGTGCCAGCAGCTTAGTTGGGGGGGGGTACAATGAGCAGTTCTTC
>few|-|TRBV27|TRBJ1-4
CASSTGGANEKLFF
TGTGCCAGCAGTACAGGAGGGGCCAATGAAAAACTGTTTTTT
>-|TRBD1|TRBV5-1|TRBJ2-1
CASSFSGTGAYNEQFF
TGCGCCAGCAGCTTTTCCGGGACAGGGGCCTACAATGAGCAGTTCTTC
>-|TRBD2|TRBV5-1|TRBJ2-5
CASSLALAGEWETQYF
TGCGCCAGCAGCTTGGCGCTAGCGGGAGAGTGGGAGACCCAGTACTTC
>once|-|TRBV7-9|TRBJ2-7
CASTPWTASYEQYF
TGTGCCAGCACCCCATGGACAGCTTCCTACGAGCAGTACTTC
>-|TRBD2|TRBV6-1|TRBJ2-7
CASITSGRAYEQYF
TGTGCCAGCATTACTAGCGGGCGCGCCTACGAGCAGTACTTC
>-|TRBD1|TRBV30|TRBJ1-1
CACNQGQGAEAFF
TGTGCCTGTAACCAGGGACAGGGGGCTGAAGCTTTCTTT
>few|-|TRBV13|TRBJ2-2
CASSSRTGELFF
TGTGCCAGCAGCTCCAGAACCGGGGAGCTGTTTTTT
>-|TRBD1|TRBV7-7|TRBJ2-2
CASSLADRANTGELFF
TGTGCCAGCAGCTTAGCCGACAGGGCGAACACCGGGGAGCTGTTTTTT
>-|TRBD1|TRBV7-9|TRBJ1-2
CASSLGTGILFSGGYTF
TGTGCCAGCAGCTTAGGGACAGGGATTCTGTTCTCGGGGGGCTACACCTTC
>few|TRBD2|TRBV5-1|TRBJ2-3
CASELAGGADTQYF
TGCGCCAGCGAACTAGCGGGAGGGGCAGATACGCAGTATTTT
>-|-|TRBV2|TRBJ2-7
CATRQGLSFHEQYF
TGTGCCACCAGACAAGGACTCAGCTTCCACGAGCAGTACTTC
>-|-|TRBV29-1|TRBJ2-1
CSVEGERSSYNEQFF
TGCAGCGTTGAAGGGGAGAGGAGCTCCTACAATGAGCAGTTCTTC
>-|TRBD2|TRBV11-2|TRBJ2-5
CASSSERGGGSEGETQYF
TGTGCCAGCAGCTCAGAGCGGGGGGGTGGCTCGGAAGGGGAGACCCAGTACTTC
>-|-|TRBV7-2|TRBJ1-3
CASSLAGGSGNTIYF
TGTGCCAGCAGCTTAGCAGGGGGCTCTGGAAACACCATATATTTT
>-|-|TRBV7-7|TRBJ2-1
CASSLSSYNEQFF
TGTGCCAGCAGCTTGAGCTCCTACAATGAGCAGTTCTTC
>-|-|TRBV4-2|TRBJ1-1
CASSLPGGLEAFF
TGTGCCAGCAGCCTCCCCGGGGGGCTTGAAGCTTTCTTT
>-|TRBD1|TRBV27|TRBJ1-5
CASSSGQGEQPQHF
TGTGCCAGCAGTTCCGGACAGGGCGAGCAGCCCCAGCATTTT
>-|-|TRBV7-6|TRBJ1-4
CASSPGGEKLFF
TGTGCCAGCAGCCCGGGGGGGGAAAAACTGTTTTTT
>-|-|TRBV13|TRBJ2-6
CASLSGANVLTF
TGTGCCAGCCTCTCTGGGGCCAACGTCCTGACTTTC
>-|TRBD2|TRBV5-1|TRBJ2-7
CASSLAEAGVPEQYF
TGCGCCAGCAGCTTGGCAGAGGCGGGAGTTCCGGAGCAGTACTTC
>-|-|TRBV5-6|TRBJ2-7
CASSSDRTYEQYF
TGTGCCAGCAGCTCTGACAGGACCTACGAGCAGTACTTC
>few|TRBD1|TRBV6-6|TRBJ1-1
CASSSDRVTNTEAFF
TGTGCCAGCAGTTCCGACAGGGTGACGAACACTGAAGCTTTCTTT
>once|-|TRBV6-6|TRBJ2-7
CASSPGVYEQYF
TGTGCCAGCAGCCCGGGAGTTTACGAGCAGTACTTC
>-|-|TRBV27|TRBJ1-2
CASSPGQITNYGYTF
TGTGCCAGCAGTCCAGGACAGATAACTAACTATGGCTACACCTTC
>-|-|TRBV9|TRBJ1-1
CASSVGTIDTEAFF
TGTGCCAGCAGCGTAGGGACAATTGACACTGAAGCTTTCTTT
>-|TRBD1|TRBV25-1|TRBJ2-3
CASRWDATGAGDTQYF
TGTGCCAGCAGATGGGATGCGACAGGGGCGGGGGATACGCAGTATTTT